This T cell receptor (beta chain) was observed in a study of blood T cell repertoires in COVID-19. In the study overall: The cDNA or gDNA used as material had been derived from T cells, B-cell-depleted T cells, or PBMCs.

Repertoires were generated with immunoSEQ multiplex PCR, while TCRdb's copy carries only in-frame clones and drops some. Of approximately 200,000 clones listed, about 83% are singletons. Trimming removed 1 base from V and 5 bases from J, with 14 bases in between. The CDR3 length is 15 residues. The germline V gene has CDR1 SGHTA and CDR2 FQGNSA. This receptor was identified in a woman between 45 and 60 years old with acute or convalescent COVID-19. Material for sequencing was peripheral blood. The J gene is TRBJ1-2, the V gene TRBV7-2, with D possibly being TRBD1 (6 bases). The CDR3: CASSLDRAGLYGYTF. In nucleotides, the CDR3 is TGTGCCAGCAGCTTAGACAGGGCAGGGTTGTATGGCTACACCTTC. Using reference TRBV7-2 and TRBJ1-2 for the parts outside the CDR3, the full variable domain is GAGVSQSPSNKVTEKGKDVELRCDPISGHTALYWYRQSLGQGLEFLIYFQGNSAPDKSGLPSDRFSAERTGGSVSTLTIQRTQQEDSAVYLCASSLDRAGLYGYTFGSGTRLTVV.